This T cell receptor (beta chain) was observed in a study of T cells in women clearing cervical HPV infection. Study as a whole: Controls' single incident HPV16 infection cleared within 12 months without precancer. Case blood was drawn a median around 140 days after lesion detection. Overall study results and limits: CIN3+ cases had significantly higher TCR richness than controls; evenness did not differ.

The repertoire was sequenced with immunoSEQ multiplex PCR; TCRdb's copy has only in-frame clones and lacks some. The sample table includes approximately 24,000 clones. Turning to this clone: Its antigen is currently unknown. From the germline J gene comes the end of the CDR3, since the read stops 3 residues before it.

CDR3 length equals 18 residues. Germline lookup yields CDR1 SGHRS and CDR2 YFSETQ. Sample: blood buffy coat. This rearrangement joins TRBV5-1 to TRBJ1-4, with D possibly being TRBD1 (5 bases). The TCR comes from a woman between 18 and 75 years old with a cervical HPV16 infection that either progressed to CIN3+ or cleared (not recorded which). CDR3 residues: CASSLGQPDNSGANVLFF. The sequenced CDR3 bases are TGCGCCAGCAGCTTGGGACAGCCAGATAACTCTGGGGCCAACGTA.